This T cell receptor (beta chain) was captured in a study of neurological immune-mediated disorders. The study, taken as a whole, reports: CDR3 amino acid sequences of expanded clones were not shared across subjects, a result suggesting private repertoires in all groups. The level of TCR clonal expansion was highest in patients with HTLV-1-associated myelopathy and lowest in multiple sclerosis, where it fell below the level seen in healthy controls.

Indicated time point: technical triplicate 2. The study built sorted libraries from 1 million CD4+ or CD8+ T cells. This clonotype was seen ten or more times. What it binds is not known. V lost 4 bases to trimming and J lost 3 bases; unmatched junction nucleotides: 4. Germline lookup yields CDR1 SGHRS and CDR2 YFSETQ. The CDR3 is 15 residues long. cDNA was made by 5'RACE with 10-nucleotide random UMIs. One entry per CDR3 protein results from TCRdb running MiXCR on the 5' RACE reads. The table has approximately 28,000 distinct CDR3 sequences, 13% seen once. Sequencing used CD4+ T cells from blood. This chain links TRBV5-1 with TRBJ2-3; 11 nucleotides align to TRBD2. The receptor's source is a female donor with HTLV-1-associated myelopathy (HAM/TSP). CDR3 residues: CASSLLAGETDTQYF. In nucleotides, the CDR3 is TGCGCCAGCAGCCTACTAGCGGGAGAGACAGATACGCAGTATTTT. Complete variable domain (other parts from reference TRBV5-1 and TRBJ2-3): KAGVTQTPRYLIKTRGQQVTLSCSPISGHRSVSWYQQTPGQGLQFLFEYFSETQRNKGNFPGRFSGRQFSNSRSEMNVSTLELGDSALYLCASSLLAGETDTQYFGPGTRLTVL.